This TCR beta chain was recorded in a study of T cell changes during pregnancy in multiple sclerosis. V was shortened by 1 base and J by 5 bases, with 9 bases between the two germline ends. Germline V gives CDR1 SNHLY, CDR2 FYNNEI. The CDR3 runs to 13 residues. Clones were sequenced by immunoSEQ multiplex PCR, and TCRdb holds only the in-frame ones, with some missing. Among more than 25,000 clones listed, approximately 91% were seen once. The clonotype comes from a female donor with multiple sclerosis, enrolled in a pregnancy study. Sequenced here: CD8+ T cells from peripheral blood mononuclear cells, sampled after pregnancy. The rearrangement links TRBV2 to TRBJ2-7; a possible D gene is TRBD1 (6 bases). The CDR3 coding sequence is TGTGCCAGCAGTGAAGTGTCAGGGGACGAGCAGTACTTC. Amino acid sequence: CASSEVSGDEQYF.